The 30 T cell receptor beta chains below all came from one sample that was sequenced in a study of T cell responses to AZD1222 COVID-19 vaccine. Sequencing used immunoSEQ multiplex PCR; TCRdb keeps in-frame clones, though not all of them. Of approximately 200,000 clones detected, approximately 91% appear once; the ten largest clones hold 3.4%. The sample in question was peripheral blood, obtained 28 days after the second AZD1222 dose. The receptors were gathered from an adult who received the AZD1222 COVID-19 vaccine.

J is TRBJ2-1 and V is TRBV28; TRBD2 matches at 9 bases. The germline gives CDR1 MDHEN, CDR2 SYDVKM. CDR3 length equals 16 residues. Germline trimming cut 3 bases from V and 6 bases from J; bases unmatched to any gene: 9. For the CDR3, the DNA is TGTGCCAGCAGTTTGTTAGCGGGAGTAGCGGCCAATGAGCAGTTCTTC. This sequence encodes CASSLLAGVAANEQFF.

This chain connects TRBV7-6 to TRBJ2-3; 9 bases are shared with TRBD2. Germline V gene sequence: CDR1 SGHVS, CDR2 FNYEAQ. The CDR3 covers 15 residues. The V gene end was trimmed by 5 bases and the J gene end by 4 bases; junction bases not matched to a gene: 7. CDR3 sequence (DNA): TGTGCCAGCAGCATTAGCGGGAGCCAGGCAGATACGCAGTATTTT. Amino acid sequence: CASSISGSQADTQYF.

This sequence joins TRBV10-2 and TRBJ1-6, with D unresolved. The CDR3 contains 14 residues. Trimming shortened V by 6 bases and J by 6 bases, and 12 bases separated the two germline ends. Germline V lookup: CDR1 WSHSY, CDR2 SAAADI. CDR3 sequence reads: CASSSGDTNSPLHF. CDR3 DNA sequence: TGCGCCAGCAGCTCCGGGGATACTAATTCACCCCTCCACTTT.

The chain couples TRBV2 to TRBJ1-6; the D gene is possibly TRBD1 (6 bases). Trimming took 5 bases from V and 7 from J, leaving 15 bases between them. The germline V gene encodes CDR1 SNHLY and CDR2 FYNNEI. The CDR3 is made up of 15 amino acids. CDR3 sequence reads: CASSPRGGGNSPLHF. DNA for the CDR3: TGTGCCAGCAGTCCCAGAGGGGGGGGGAATTCACCCCTCCACTTT.

This chain uses TRBV4-2 with TRBJ2-3; 8 bases line up with TRBD2. V was clipped by 4 bases and J by 3 bases; unmatched bases: 12. The germline CDR1 and CDR2 sequences are LGHNA and YNFKEQ. This CDR3 has 17 amino acids. The CDR3 region is CASSLGSGSELTDTQYF. DNA for the CDR3: TGTGCCAGCAGCCTGGGCAGCGGGAGTGAATTGACAGATACGCAGTATTTT.

In DNA, the CDR3 is TGTGCCAGCAGCGTTAGCGGGAGGGGGCACACCGGGGAGCTGTTTTTT. This encodes CASSVSGRGHTGELFF. V and J are TRBV11-3 and TRBJ2-2; 11 bases agree with TRBD2. V was clipped by 5 bases and J by 3 bases; unmatched bases: 5. Germline V CDR1 and CDR2: SGHNT, YENEEA. This CDR3 spans 16 amino acids.

J is TRBJ1-1 and V is TRBV27; a weak D match, TRBD1 (5 bases). V lost 3 bases and J lost 1, with 15 bases in between. CDR3 size: 16 residues. Germline CDR1 and CDR2: MNHEY and SMNVEV (reference sequence). The CDR3 nucleotides are TGTGCCAGCAGTTTTGGGGCCGACACCTCGAACACTGAAGCTTTCTTT. This gives the protein CASSFGADTSNTEAFF.

This sequence joins TRBV4-1 and TRBJ2-1; possibly TRBD1 or TRBD2 for D (5 bases each). CDR3 length: 16 residues. Germline assignment: CDR1 MGHRA and CDR2 YSYEKL. The V gene lost 3 bases and the J gene lost 2 bases, with 14 bases spanning the gap. CDR3 bases: TGCGCCAGCAGCCACCCGACCCGGGACGCCTACAATGAGCAGTTCTTC. This encodes CASSHPTRDAYNEQFF.

This chain uses TRBV7-2 with TRBJ1-2, with D possibly matching TRBD1 (5 bases). V was trimmed by 4 bases and J by 7 bases, leaving 19 bases between them. Germline CDR1 is SGHTA and CDR2 is FQGNSA. The CDR3 has 15 residues. As DNA, the CDR3 is TGTGCCAGCAGCTCATCTGTGTCCGCCGGGGGTGGCTACACCTTC. It codes for CASSSSVSAGGGYTF.

The chain joins TRBV7-3 to TRBJ1-5; tentative D call: TRBD1 (6 bases). Germline CDR1 is SGHTA and CDR2 is FQGTGA. CDR3 length: 15 amino acids. V lost 5 bases and J lost 3, with 14 bases in between. In nucleotides, the CDR3 is TGTGCCAGCAGCCCCGAGGGGGGGTACAATCAGCCCCAGCATTTT. It codes for CASSPEGGYNQPQHF.

The rearrangement links TRBV7-9 to TRBJ1-1; D uncertain. CDR1 is SEHNR, CDR2 FQNEAQ, per germline (reference sequence). The CDR3 is made up of 11 amino acids. Trimming cost V 5 bases and J 8 bases, with 9 bases left between them. The CDR3 nucleotides are TGTGCCAGCAGCCCTATGACCGAAGCTTTCTTT. This translates into CASSPMTEAFF.

The rearrangement joins TRBV29-1 to TRBJ1-1, with D possibly TRBD1 on 5 matching bases. The V and J ends lost 3 bases and 3 bases respectively, with 11 bases between them. Germline V gene lookup returns CDR1 SQVTM and CDR2 ANQGSEA. The length of the CDR3 is 13 residues. The chain's CDR3 is CSVERTLDTEAFF. CDR3 bases: TGCAGCGTTGAGAGGACATTGGACACTGAAGCTTTCTTT.

This clone was picked up a small number of times. The V call is TRBV7-6, the J call TRBJ1-5; D gene uncertain. The CDR3 covers 14 residues. The ends were cut back, 3 bases at V and 0 bases at J, with 6 bases in the middle. In germline, CDR1 is SGHVS, CDR2 FNYEAQ. In DNA, the CDR3 is TGTGCCAGCAGCTTGACCCCTAGCAATCAGCCCCAGCATTTT. Encoded protein: CASSLTPSNQPQHF.

Comments on this clone: A read error may produce the germline difference seen at one junction end. The genes are TRBV11-2 and TRBJ2-7; D is unresolved. Per the germline V gene, CDR1 is SGHAT and CDR2 is FQNNGV. The CDR3 length is 14 residues. CDR3 sequence (DNA): TGTGCCAGCAGCCTAGATAATTGGGTGTACGAGCAGTACTTC. Protein sequence: CASSLDNWVYEQYF.

This chain connects TRBV27 to TRBJ1-5, with D perhaps matching TRBD1 (5 bases). Germline V CDR1 and CDR2: MNHEY, SMNVEV (reference sequence). V lost 0 bases and J 6 bases, leaving 6 bases between the germline ends. The CDR3 covers 13 residues. The CDR3 protein is CASSLSGVQPQHF. For the CDR3, the DNA is TGTGCCAGCAGTTTATCGGGGGTTCAGCCCCAGCATTTT.

The chain employs TRBV19 and TRBJ1-5; D gene ambiguous. Trimming pared 1 base from V and 11 bases from J, leaving 9 bases between. Germline V CDR1 and CDR2: LNHDA, SQIVND (reference sequence). CDR3 length: 12 residues. The CDR3 spells CASSIGGAAQHF. The CDR3 region has the DNA TGTGCCAGTAGTATAGGTGGTGCGGCCCAGCATTTT.

The genes are TRBV19 and TRBJ1-5; D uncertain. V was shortened by 1 base and J by 0 bases, with 7 bases between the two germline ends. This CDR3 comprises 15 residues. CDR1 and CDR2 from the germline V gene are LNHDA and SQIVND (reference sequence). This CDR3 is CASSIVRDSNQPQHF. As DNA, the CDR3 is TGTGCCAGTAGTATAGTGCGGGATAGCAATCAGCCCCAGCATTTT.

This clone was observed once. The chain is built from TRBV7-6 and TRBJ2-2; possible D gene TRBD1, 6 bases. With 3 bases removed from V and 0 bases from J, the gap between germline ends came to 11 bases. The germline CDR1 and CDR2 sequences are SGHVS and FNYEAQ. CDR3 size: 16 residues. Written as DNA, the CDR3 is TGTGCCAGCAGCTTGGACAGCTTGCCGAACACCGGGGAGCTGTTTTTT. This sequence encodes CASSLDSLPNTGELFF.

The chain links TRBV2 to TRBJ1-1; 7 bases agree with TRBD1. CDR3 size: 13 residues. In germline, CDR1 is SNHLY, CDR2 FYNNEI. Losses at the gene ends were 8 bases for V and 1 base for J; bases not matched to a gene: 4. The CDR3, as DNA: TGTGCCAGCTGCAAGGGGGCGAACACTGAAGCTTTCTTT. Encoded protein: CASCKGANTEAFF.

The chain combines TRBV29-1 with TRBJ2-7; maybe TRBD1 (8 bases). This CDR3 spans 15 amino acids. The V gene lost 6 bases and the J gene lost 6 bases, with 24 bases spanning the gap. Germline V CDR1 and CDR2: SQVTM, ANQGSEA. CDR3 nucleotides: TGCAGCGTGGGGGGAGGGGGACAGGTGCGTGGCGAGCAGTACTTC. Its translation is CSVGGGGQVRGEQYF.

The chain is built from TRBV6-2 or TRBV6-3 and TRBJ1-2, with a possible D match to TRBD1 (6 bases). CDR3 size: 15 residues. CDR1 is MNHEY, CDR2 SVGEGT, per germline. Trimming pared 1 base from V and 3 bases from J, leaving 12 bases between. The CDR3 region has the DNA TGTGCCAGCAGTTACTACGACAGGATCTACTATGGCTACACCTTC. Translated: CASSYYDRIYYGYTF.

This chain uses TRBV27 with TRBJ1-5; D remains unclear. Trimming stripped 0 bases from V and 7 bases from J, with 7 bases between. Germline CDR1 and CDR2: MNHEY and SMNVEV (reference sequence). This CDR3 has 13 residues. CDR3 region: CASSLSEGQPQHF. CDR3 in DNA: TGTGCCAGCAGTTTATCAGAGGGACAGCCCCAGCATTTT.

The chain employs TRBV27 and TRBJ2-5, with TRBD1 matching over 10 bases. V dropped 5 bases and J dropped 4; count of bases not matched to a gene: 13. CDR1 is MNHEY and CDR2 is SMNVEV in the germline V gene (reference sequence). The CDR3 runs 17 residues. The chain's CDR3 is CASSKLGLRDRGETQYF. The CDR3 DNA sequence: TGTGCCAGCAGTAAACTCGGCCTCCGGGACAGGGGAGAGACCCAGTACTTC.

This clone was detected once. This chain uses TRBV5-4 with TRBJ2-4; D gene ambiguous. The germline V gene encodes CDR1 SGHNT and CDR2 YYREEE (reference sequence). CDR3 length: 14 residues. V dropped 2 bases and J dropped 0 bases, with 6 bases sitting between them. The CDR3 sequence: CASSFWVAKNIQYF. CDR3 coding DNA: TGTGCCAGCAGCTTTTGGGTAGCCAAAAACATTCAGTACTTC. Drawing the rest from reference TRBV5-4 and TRBJ2-4, the complete variable domain is ETGVTQSPTHLIKTRGQQVTLRCSSQSGHNTVSWYQQALGQGPQFIFQYYREEENGRGNFPPRFSGLQFPNYSSELNVNALELDDSALYLCASSFWVAKNIQYFGAGTRLSVL.

The chain uses TRBV29-1 and TRBJ1-1; 7 bases line up with TRBD1. Germline CDR1 reads SQVTM; CDR2 reads ANQGSEA. J was trimmed by 5 bases and V by 6 bases; bases with no gene match: 9. CDR3 length: 13 residues. The CDR3 sequence: CSVATGYVTEAFF. The CDR3 DNA reads TGCAGCGTAGCGACAGGGTATGTAACTGAAGCTTTCTTT.

The chain employs TRBV27 and TRBJ2-1; D gene uncertain. This CDR3 region has 12 residues. V shed 5 bases and J shed 9 bases, with 11 bases lying between them. Looked up from germline, CDR1 is MNHEY and CDR2 is SMNVEV (reference sequence). The CDR3 loop reads CASSASGGEQFF. Written as DNA, the CDR3 is TGTGCCAGCAGTGCAAGTGGCGGTGAGCAGTTCTTC.

The gene calls are TRBV3-1 (or the pseudogene TRBV3-2) and TRBJ1-1; 8 bases line up with TRBD1. The ends lost 4 bases at V and 9 bases at J; junction bases unmatched: 4. CDR1 LGHDT and CDR2 YNNKEL come from the germline V gene (reference sequence). The CDR3 has 12 amino acids. The CDR3 loop is CASSPDRGQAFF. Here the CDR3 DNA reads TGTGCCAGCAGCCCAGACAGGGGACAAGCTTTCTTT.

V usage is TRBV7-9 and J usage is TRBJ2-7, with TRBD1 as a possible D gene (5 bases). Per the germline V gene, CDR1 is SEHNR and CDR2 is FQNEAQ (reference sequence). The V end was cut by 1 base, the J end by 4 bases, with 5 bases between. The CDR3 has 12 residues. The CDR3 DNA is TGTGCCAGCAGCTTAGGACAGTACGAGCAGTACTTC. As protein: CASSLGQYEQYF.

The rearrangement joins TRBV19 to TRBJ1-1; maybe TRBD1 (6 bases). The CDR3 covers 15 residues. Germline V gene data show CDR1 as LNHDA and CDR2 as SQIVND (reference sequence). The germline V and J ends were trimmed by 10 bases and 1 base, with 19 bases remaining between them. Written as DNA, the CDR3 is TGTGCCAATAGAGGGCAGGGGCCCGGGAACACTGAAGCTTTCTTT. Protein: CANRGQGPGNTEAFF.

V is TRBV6-5 and J is TRBJ1-5; D perhaps matches TRBD1 (5 bases). The CDR3 has 15 amino acids. V lost 4 bases and J lost 8, with 18 bases in between. Germline V lookup: CDR1 MNHEY, CDR2 SVGAGI. CDR3 protein: CASSSGRGRREPQHF. The CDR3 DNA reads TGTGCCAGCAGTTCGGGACGGGGCCGAAGGGAGCCCCAGCATTTT.